The 17 T cell receptor beta chains given below trace back to one sample, sequenced in a study of T-cell memory formation after mild COVID-19. Each CDR3 protein gets one entry after TCRdb re-called the 5' RACE reads with MiXCR. The sample carries approximately 290,000 distinct CDR3 sequences, 8% to 9% recorded once. The sample comprised PBMCs or a T cell subset sorted from them (not recorded which). These receptor sequences come from a man between 18 and 29 years old who had mild COVID-19 (a few samples of this study predate the infection). Cell type and time point are not known.

The genes are TRBV4-3 and TRBJ1-3, with D perhaps TRBD1 (5 bases). The CDR3 has 15 amino acids. Germline V gives CDR1 LGHNA, CDR2 YSLEER. Trimming cost V 0 bases and J 1 base, with 7 bases left between them. The CDR3 reads CASSQDGTSGNTIYF. CDR3 nucleotides: TGCGCCAGCAGCCAAGATGGGACGTCTGGAAACACCATATATTTT.

This clonotype turned up a few times. V is TRBV12-3 or TRBV12-4 and J is TRBJ2-1; TRBD1 matches at 7 bases. The CDR3 covers 14 residues. Trimming at V came to 7 bases and at J to 4 bases, leaving 7 bases not matched to a gene. CDR3 nucleotide sequence: TGTGCCAGCACCCAGGGGGTAGGATACAATGAGCAGTTCTTC. It codes for CASTQGVGYNEQFF.

This clonotype has a single count. The chain links TRBV2 to TRBJ2-1; no clear D. The V and J ends lost 5 bases and 4 bases respectively, with 12 bases between them. This CDR3 spans 14 amino acids. From germline, CDR1 is SNHLY and CDR2 FYNNEI. Here the CDR3 reads CASSYLGGYNEQFF. CDR3 in DNA: TGTGCCAGCAGTTATTTGGGCGGATACAATGAGCAGTTCTTC.

The chain is built from TRBV7-2 and TRBJ2-1; tentative D call: TRBD1 (6 bases). V was trimmed by 3 bases and J by 6 bases, leaving 12 bases between them. Germline-derived CDR1 and CDR2 are SGHTA and FQGNSA. The CDR3 totals 14 residues. CDR3 loop: CASSLYRASNEQFF. In DNA form, the CDR3 reads TGTGCCAGCAGCTTGTACAGGGCCAGCAATGAGCAGTTCTTC.

The CDR3 spells CSARSGTAGMNTEAFF. CDR3 DNA: TGCAGTGCTAGATCTGGGACCGCTGGCATGAACACTGAAGCTTTCTTT. This chain uses TRBV20-1 with TRBJ1-1, with D possibly TRBD1 on 5 matching bases. V was shortened by 2 bases and J by 0 bases, with 16 bases between the two germline ends. The length of the CDR3 is 16 residues. Germline V lookup: CDR1 DFQATT, CDR2 SNEGSKA (reference sequence).

V gene TRBV29-1 combines with J gene TRBJ1-1; the D is unclear. CDR1 and CDR2 (germline): SQVTM, ANQGSEA. Trimming pared 4 bases from V and 3 bases from J, leaving 12 bases between. The CDR3 loop spans 13 amino acids. CDR3 sequence (DNA): TGCAGCGTTGCGGGCAGGAGGGACACTGAAGCTTTCTTT. As protein: CSVAGRRDTEAFF.

This clonotype was picked up a small number of times. The gene calls are TRBV9 and TRBJ1-1; no definite D call. This CDR3 region has 12 residues. Trimming shortened V by 3 bases and J by 4 bases, and 7 bases separated the two germline ends. Germline V CDR1 and CDR2: SGDLS, YYNGEE. For the CDR3, the DNA is TGTGCCAGCAGCGGCAGCGGCACTGAAGCTTTCTTT. Translation gives CASSGSGTEAFF.

The chain joins TRBV6-2 or TRBV6-3 to TRBJ1-1, with D hard to call. The CDR3 runs 14 residues. From germline, CDR1 is MNHEY and CDR2 SVGEGT. The V end was cut by 2 bases, the J end by 1 base, with 8 bases between. CDR3 region: CASSYLFGNTEAFF. Here the CDR3 DNA reads TGTGCCAGCAGTTACCTATTTGGGAACACTGAAGCTTTCTTT.

This clonotype was detected ten times or more. The CDR3 region is CASSPEGGPATQYF. The CDR3 DNA follows: TGTGCCAGCAGCCCAGAAGGGGGGCCGGCTACGCAGTATTTT. The chain links TRBV11-2 to TRBJ2-3, with D perhaps TRBD1 or TRBD2 (6 bases each). The CDR3 covers 14 residues. Deletions cut 5 bases from V and 8 bases from J, with 17 bases between. The germline gives CDR1 SGHAT, CDR2 FQNNGV.

V and J are TRBV7-2 and TRBJ1-2; D is unresolved. Germline values: CDR1 SGHTA, CDR2 FQGNSA. The CDR3 runs to 14 residues. Trimming left V 1 base short and J 10 bases short, with 16 bases between. CDR3 nucleotides: TGTGCCAGCAGCTTAGGGGTCAGGCTTGGGAACTACACCTTC. This codes for CASSLGVRLGNYTF.

In its sample, this clonotype was seen a few times. This chain links TRBV4-1 with TRBJ2-5; 7 positions match TRBD1. V gave up 10 bases and J gave up 4 bases; unmatched junction bases: 18. CDR3 length: 16 amino acids. Germline values: CDR1 MGHRA, CDR2 YSYEKL. Here the CDR3 reads CATSPVGQPMGETQYF. The CDR3 DNA reads TGCGCCACTTCCCCGGTGGGACAGCCCATGGGAGAGACCCAGTACTTC.

The V and J genes are TRBV2 and TRBJ1-1; TRBD1 matches at 7 bases. Losses at the gene ends were 1 base for V and 1 base for J; bases not matched to a gene: 6. There are 16 residues in the CDR3. The germline V gene encodes CDR1 SNHLY and CDR2 FYNNEI. The CDR3: CASSEGTGLKNTEAFF. The CDR3 region has the DNA TGTGCCAGCAGTGAAGGGACAGGCCTTAAGAACACTGAAGCTTTCTTT.

This clonotype was detected many times. The chain employs TRBV7-9 and TRBJ2-1; unclear D gene. The V end lost 4 bases, the J end lost 6 bases, and 7 bases lay between the germline ends. CDR1 SEHNR and CDR2 FQNEAQ come from the germline V gene (reference sequence). The CDR3 is 12 residues long. The CDR3 sequence is CASSSDVNEQFF. CDR3 nucleotide sequence: TGTGCCAGCAGCTCGGACGTCAATGAGCAGTTCTTC.

This clonotype was detected a few times. The chain joins TRBV12-3 or TRBV12-4 to TRBJ2-2; D uncertain. CDR3 length: 14 amino acids. V was cut by 7 bases and J by 1 base, with 10 bases left in between. The CDR3 DNA is TGTGCCAGCACACAGTCCCAGAACACCGGGGAGCTGTTTTTT. It codes for CASTQSQNTGELFF.

The genes are TRBV12-3 or TRBV12-4 and TRBJ1-4; D is possibly TRBD1 (5 bases). V lost 3 bases, J lost 8 bases, and 13 bases lay in between. CDR3 size: 14 residues. CDR3 sequence: CASSFFQGREKLFF. The DNA for the CDR3 is TGTGCCAGCAGTTTTTTCCAGGGAAGGGAAAAACTGTTTTTT.

This clonotype was observed a handful of times. The chain employs TRBV5-1 and TRBJ1-2; D is possibly TRBD1 (6 bases). Trimming shortened V by 0 bases and J by 4 bases, and 19 bases separated the two germline ends. Germline V CDR1 and CDR2: SGHRS, YFSETQ. This CDR3 comprises 17 residues. The CDR3 sequence is CASSLAYKDRGSYGYTF. CDR3 nucleotides: TGCGCCAGCAGCTTGGCCTACAAGGACAGAGGCTCCTATGGCTACACCTTC. The full variable domain, completed using reference TRBV5-1 and TRBJ1-2, is KAGVTQTPRYLIKTRGQQVTLSCSPISGHRSVSWYQQTPGQGLQFLFEYFSETQRNKGNFPGRFSGRQFSNSRSEMNVSTLELGDSALYLCASSLAYKDRGSYGYTFGSGTRLTVV.

This clonotype was found a few times. The V call is TRBV11-2, the J call TRBJ2-5; 7 nucleotides agree with TRBD1. Germline-derived CDR1 and CDR2 are SGHAT and FQNNGV. CDR3 length: 15 residues. V gave up 4 bases and J gave up 0 bases; unmatched junction bases: 5. CDR3 sequence reads: CASSSLQGYQETQYF. CDR3 DNA: TGTGCCAGCAGCTCCCTACAGGGGTACCAAGAGACCCAGTACTTC.